This T cell receptor (beta chain) derives from a study of post-analysis software for immune sequencing data. Study background: Recorded subtypes: relapsing-remitting, secondary progressive, progressive-relapsing; some patients unannotated. Findings of the study overall: Analysis by F measure revealed that same-batch samples clustered strongly together. Patients had higher frequencies than controls of about five TRBV segments, including TRBV5-6, TRBV5-1 and TRBV20-1.

Researchers reported that TCR beta cDNA libraries carried unique molecular identifiers. One entry per CDR3 protein results from TCRdb running MiXCR on the PCR reads. The sample carries hundreds of thousands of distinct CDR3 sequences, 39% recorded once. This clonotype showed up just a few times. Its target is not known. The CDR3 contains 14 residues. CDR1 is SEHNR, CDR2 FQNEAQ, per germline (reference sequence). V was pared by 4 bases and J by 4 bases, with 5 bases of the junction left unmatched. Sequencing input: blood. The clonotype originates from a girl aged 2-15 years with multiple sclerosis. The V and J genes are TRBV7-9 and TRBJ2-5; 8 bases map to TRBD1. The CDR3 region is CASSSDRAGETQYF. The CDR3 DNA follows: TGTGCCAGCAGCTCGGACAGGGCGGGAGAGACCCAGTACTTC. Complete variable domain (other parts from reference TRBV7-9 and TRBJ2-5): DTGVSQNPRHKITKRGQNVTFRCDPISEHNRLYWYRQTLGQGPEFLTYFQNEAQLEKSRLLSDRFSAERPKGSFSTLEIQRTEQGDSAMYLCASSSDRAGETQYFGPGTRLLVL.